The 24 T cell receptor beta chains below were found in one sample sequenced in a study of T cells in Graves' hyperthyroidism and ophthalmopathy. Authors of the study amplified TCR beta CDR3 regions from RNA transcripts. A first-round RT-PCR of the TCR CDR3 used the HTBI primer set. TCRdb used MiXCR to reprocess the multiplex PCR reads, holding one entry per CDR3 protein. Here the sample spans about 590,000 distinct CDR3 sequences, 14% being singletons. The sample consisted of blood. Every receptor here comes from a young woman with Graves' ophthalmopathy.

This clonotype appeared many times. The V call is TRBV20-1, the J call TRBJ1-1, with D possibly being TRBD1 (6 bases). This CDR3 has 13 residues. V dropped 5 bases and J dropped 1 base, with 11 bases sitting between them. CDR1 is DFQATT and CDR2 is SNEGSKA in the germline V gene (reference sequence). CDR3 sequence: CSAGDNPNTEAFF. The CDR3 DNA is TGCAGTGCTGGGGACAACCCGAACACTGAAGCTTTCTTT.

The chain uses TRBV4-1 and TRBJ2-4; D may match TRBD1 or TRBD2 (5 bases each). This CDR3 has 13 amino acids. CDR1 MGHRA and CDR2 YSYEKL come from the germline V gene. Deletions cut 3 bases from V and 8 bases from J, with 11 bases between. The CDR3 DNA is TGCGCCAGCAGCCATGCCCTGGGGGACATTCAGTACTTC. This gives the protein CASSHALGDIQYF.

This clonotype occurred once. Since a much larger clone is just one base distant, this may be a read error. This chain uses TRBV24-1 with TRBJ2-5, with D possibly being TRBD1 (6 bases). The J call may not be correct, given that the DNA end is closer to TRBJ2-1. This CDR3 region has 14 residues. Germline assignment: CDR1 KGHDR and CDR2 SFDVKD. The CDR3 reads CATSSKDSQETQFF. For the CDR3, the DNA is TGTGCCACCAGTAGCAAGGACAGTCAAGAGACCCAGTTCTTC.

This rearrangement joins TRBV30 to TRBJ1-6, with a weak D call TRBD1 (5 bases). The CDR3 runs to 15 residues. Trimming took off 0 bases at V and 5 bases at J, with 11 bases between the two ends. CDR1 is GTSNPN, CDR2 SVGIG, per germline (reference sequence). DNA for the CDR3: TGTGCCTGGAGTGTAGGGCAGGGAGATAATTCACCCCTCCACTTT. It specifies CAWSVGQGDNSPLHF.

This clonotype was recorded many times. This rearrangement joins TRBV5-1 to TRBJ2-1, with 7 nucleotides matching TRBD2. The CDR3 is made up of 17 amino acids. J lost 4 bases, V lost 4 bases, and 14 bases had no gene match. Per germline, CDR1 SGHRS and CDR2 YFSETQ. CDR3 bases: TGCGCCAGCAGCGAGTGGTATGGCCGGGGGGTTTACAATGAGCAGTTCTTC. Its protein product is CASSEWYGRGVYNEQFF.

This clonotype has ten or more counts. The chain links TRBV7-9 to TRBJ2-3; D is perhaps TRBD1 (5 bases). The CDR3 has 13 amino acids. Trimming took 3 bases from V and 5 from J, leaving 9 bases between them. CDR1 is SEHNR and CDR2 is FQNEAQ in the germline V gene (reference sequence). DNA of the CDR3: TGTGCCAGCAGCTTCGACAGTAGAGATACGCAGTATTTT. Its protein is CASSFDSRDTQYF.

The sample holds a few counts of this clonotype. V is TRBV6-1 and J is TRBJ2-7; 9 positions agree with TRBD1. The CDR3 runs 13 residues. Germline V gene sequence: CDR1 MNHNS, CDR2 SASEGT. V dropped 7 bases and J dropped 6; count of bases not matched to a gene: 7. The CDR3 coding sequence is TGTGCCAGCATCCATACAGGGGGCGGCGAGCAGTACTTC. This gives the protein CASIHTGGGEQYF.

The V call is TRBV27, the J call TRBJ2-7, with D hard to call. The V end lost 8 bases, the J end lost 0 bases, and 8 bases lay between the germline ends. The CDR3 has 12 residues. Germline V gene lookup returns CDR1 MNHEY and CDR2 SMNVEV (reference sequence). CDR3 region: CASGFSSYEQYF. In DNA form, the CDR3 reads TGTGCCAGCGGCTTCAGCTCCTACGAGCAGTACTTC.

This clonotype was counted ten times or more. The CDR3 here is CASSPTPQGAGELFF. CDR3 nucleotide sequence: TGTGCCAGCAGCCCCACACCTCAGGGCGCCGGGGAGCTGTTTTTT. V is TRBV7-3 and J is TRBJ2-2; tentative D call: TRBD1 (5 bases). V lost 5 bases and J 6 bases, leaving 16 bases between the germline ends. Germline CDR1 SGHTA, CDR2 FQGTGA. The CDR3 extends over 15 amino acids.

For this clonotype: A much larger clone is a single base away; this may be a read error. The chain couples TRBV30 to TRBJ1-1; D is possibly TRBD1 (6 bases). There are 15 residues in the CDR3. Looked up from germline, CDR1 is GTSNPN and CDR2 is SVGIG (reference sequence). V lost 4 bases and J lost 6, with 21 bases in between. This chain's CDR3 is CAWTLEGGWYAEAFF. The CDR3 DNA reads TGTGCCTGGACCCTTGAAGGGGGGTGGTACGCTGAAGCTTTCTTT. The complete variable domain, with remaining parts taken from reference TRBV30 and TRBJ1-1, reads SQTIHQWPATLVQPVGSPLSLECTVEGTSNPNLYWYRQAAGRGLQLLFYSVGIGQISSEVPQNLSASRPQDRQFILSSKKLLLSDSGFYLCAWTLEGGWYAEAFFGQGTRLTVV.

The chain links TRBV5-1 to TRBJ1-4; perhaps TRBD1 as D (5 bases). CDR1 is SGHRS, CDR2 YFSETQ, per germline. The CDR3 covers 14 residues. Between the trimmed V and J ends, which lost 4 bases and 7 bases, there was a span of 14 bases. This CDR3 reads CASSVSSGAEKLFF. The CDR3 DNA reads TGCGCCAGCAGCGTGTCCTCCGGGGCTGAAAAACTGTTTTTT. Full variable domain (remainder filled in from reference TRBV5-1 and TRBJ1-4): KAGVTQTPRYLIKTRGQQVTLSCSPISGHRSVSWYQQTPGQGLQFLFEYFSETQRNKGNFPGRFSGRQFSNSRSEMNVSTLELGDSALYLCASSVSSGAEKLFFGSGTQLSVL.

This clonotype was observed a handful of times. In DNA form, the CDR3 reads TGTGCCAGCAGCCAAGATATTGGGCGCGTAAAGGACAGGGGGAACACTGAAGCTTTCTTT. It codes for CASSQDIGRVKDRGNTEAFF. The chain couples TRBV14 to TRBJ1-1, with 9 bases lining up with TRBD1. The germline V gene has CDR1 SGHDN and CDR2 FVKESK. This CDR3 is built from 20 residues. V lost 0 bases and J lost 1; bases outside the gene matches: 15.

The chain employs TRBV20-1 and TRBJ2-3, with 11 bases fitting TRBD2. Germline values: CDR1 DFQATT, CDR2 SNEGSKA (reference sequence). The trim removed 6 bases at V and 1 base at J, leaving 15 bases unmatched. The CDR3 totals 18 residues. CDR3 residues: CSADASGRLTAGTDTQYF. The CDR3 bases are TGCAGTGCGGATGCTAGCGGGAGGCTCACTGCCGGCACAGATACGCAGTATTTT.

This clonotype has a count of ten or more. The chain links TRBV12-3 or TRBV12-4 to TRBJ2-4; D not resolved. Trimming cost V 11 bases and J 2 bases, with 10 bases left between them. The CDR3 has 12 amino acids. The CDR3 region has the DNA TGTGCCTCCCGCGGCCCCAAAAACATTCAGTACTTC. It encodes CASRGPKNIQYF.

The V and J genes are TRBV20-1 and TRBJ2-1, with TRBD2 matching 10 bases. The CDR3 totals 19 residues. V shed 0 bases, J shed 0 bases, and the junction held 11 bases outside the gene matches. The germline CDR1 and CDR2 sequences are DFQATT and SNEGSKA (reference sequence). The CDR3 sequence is CSARDEIAGGFSSYNEQFF. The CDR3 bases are TGCAGTGCTAGAGATGAAATAGCGGGAGGTTTCAGCTCCTACAATGAGCAGTTCTTC.

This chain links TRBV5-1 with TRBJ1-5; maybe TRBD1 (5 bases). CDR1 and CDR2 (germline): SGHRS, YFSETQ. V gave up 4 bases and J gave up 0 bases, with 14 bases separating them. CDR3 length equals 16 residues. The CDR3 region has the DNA TGCGCCAGCAGCCCGGGGACGGTTGATAGCAATCAGCCCCAGCATTTT. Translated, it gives CASSPGTVDSNQPQHF. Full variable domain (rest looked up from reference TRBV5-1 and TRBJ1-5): KAGVTQTPRYLIKTRGQQVTLSCSPISGHRSVSWYQQTPGQGLQFLFEYFSETQRNKGNFPGRFSGRQFSNSRSEMNVSTLELGDSALYLCASSPGTVDSNQPQHFGDGTRLSIL.

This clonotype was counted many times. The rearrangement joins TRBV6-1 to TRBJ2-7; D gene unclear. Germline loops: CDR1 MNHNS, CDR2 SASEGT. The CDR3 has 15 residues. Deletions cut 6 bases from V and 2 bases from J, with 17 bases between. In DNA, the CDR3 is TGTGCCAGCAGCCCCAGCCCACCGGGCGCCTACGAGCAGTACTTC. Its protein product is CASSPSPPGAYEQYF.

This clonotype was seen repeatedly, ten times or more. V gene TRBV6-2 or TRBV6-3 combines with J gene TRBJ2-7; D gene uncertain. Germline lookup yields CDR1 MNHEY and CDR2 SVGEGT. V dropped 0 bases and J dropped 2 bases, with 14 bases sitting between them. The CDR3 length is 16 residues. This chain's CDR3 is CASSYSTSRLAYEQYF. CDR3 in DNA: TGTGCCAGCAGTTACTCGACGTCGAGACTTGCCTACGAGCAGTACTTC.

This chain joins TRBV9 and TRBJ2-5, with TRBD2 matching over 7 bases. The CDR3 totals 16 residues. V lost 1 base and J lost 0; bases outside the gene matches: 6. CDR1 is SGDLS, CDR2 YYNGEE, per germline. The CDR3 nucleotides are TGTGCCAGCAGCGTAACTAGCGCGACGTACCAAGAGACCCAGTACTTC. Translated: CASSVTSATYQETQYF.

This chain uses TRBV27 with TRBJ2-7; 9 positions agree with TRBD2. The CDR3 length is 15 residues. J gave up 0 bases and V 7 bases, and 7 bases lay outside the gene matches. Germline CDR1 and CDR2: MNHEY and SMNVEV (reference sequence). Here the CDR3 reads CASTPISGGSYEQYF. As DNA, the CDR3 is TGTGCCAGCACGCCCATTAGCGGGGGCTCCTACGAGCAGTACTTC.

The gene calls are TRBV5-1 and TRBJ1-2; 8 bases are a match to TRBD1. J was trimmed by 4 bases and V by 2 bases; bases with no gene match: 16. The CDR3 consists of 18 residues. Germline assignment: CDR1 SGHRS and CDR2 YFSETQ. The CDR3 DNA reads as TGCGCCAGCAGCTTACTCCCCACGTGGACAGGGTCGAGCTATGGCTACACCTTC. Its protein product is CASSLLPTWTGSSYGYTF.

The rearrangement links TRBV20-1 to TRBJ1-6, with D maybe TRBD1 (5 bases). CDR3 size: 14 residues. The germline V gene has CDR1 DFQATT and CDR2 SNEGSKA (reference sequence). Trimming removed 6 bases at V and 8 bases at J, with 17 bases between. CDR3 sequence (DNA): TGCAGTGCCCTGAACACAGGACAATATTCACCCCTCCACTTT. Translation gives CSALNTGQYSPLHF.

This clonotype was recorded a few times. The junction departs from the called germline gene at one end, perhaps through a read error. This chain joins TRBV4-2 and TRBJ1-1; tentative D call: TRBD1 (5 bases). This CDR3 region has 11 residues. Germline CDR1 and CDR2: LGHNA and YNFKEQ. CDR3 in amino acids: CASSQDPGLLF. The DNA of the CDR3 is TGTGCCAGCAGCCAAGATCCAGGGCTCCTCTTT.

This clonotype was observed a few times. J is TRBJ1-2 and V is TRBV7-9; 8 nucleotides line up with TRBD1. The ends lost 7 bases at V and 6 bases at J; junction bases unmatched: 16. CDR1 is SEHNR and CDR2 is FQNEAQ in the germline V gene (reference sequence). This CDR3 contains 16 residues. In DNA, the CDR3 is TGTGCCAGCACCCATGGAACAGGGGGTCGCCGGAATGGCTACACCTTC. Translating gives CASTHGTGGRRNGYTF.